This T cell receptor (beta chain) was retrieved from a study of blood T cell repertoires in COVID-19. Study-level background: COVID-19 samples collected from the United States, Italy and Spain covered acute and convalescent phases. PBMCs, B-cell-depleted T cells, or T cells were the source of the cDNA or gDNA that made up the material.

The CDR3 extends over 16 amino acids. The V gene end was trimmed by 3 bases and the J gene end by 0 bases; junction bases not matched to a gene: 6. Germline lookup yields CDR1 SGDLS and CDR2 YYNGEE. In the original processing: For nucleated cells, counts were estimated from reference gene primer amplification. Using immunoSEQ multiplex PCR, the repertoire was profiled, and TCRdb retains in-frame clones only, with some absent. Clone size and V and J calls were adopted from that table, with D and trimming inferred from the DNA. The data contain roughly 92,000 clones, around four fifths of them singletons.

The sequence was collected from an elderly woman with active or convalescent COVID-19. This chain uses TRBV9 with TRBJ2-3, with TRBD2 matching over 8 bases. Sequenced input: peripheral blood. The CDR3 loop reads CASSEGLVRSTDTQYF. The CDR3 region has the DNA TGTGCCAGCAGCGAGGGACTAGTTCGAAGCACAGATACGCAGTATTTT.